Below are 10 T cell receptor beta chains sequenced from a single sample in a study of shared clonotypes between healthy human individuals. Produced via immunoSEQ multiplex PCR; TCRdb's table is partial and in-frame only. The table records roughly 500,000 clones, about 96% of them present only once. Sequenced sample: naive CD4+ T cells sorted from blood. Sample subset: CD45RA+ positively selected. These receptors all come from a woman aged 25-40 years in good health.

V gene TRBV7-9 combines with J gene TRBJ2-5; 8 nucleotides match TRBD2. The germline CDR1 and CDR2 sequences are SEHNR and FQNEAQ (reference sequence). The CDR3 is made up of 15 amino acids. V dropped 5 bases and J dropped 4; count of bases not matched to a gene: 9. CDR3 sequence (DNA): TGTGCCAGCAGCAAAGGAGGCGGGGGGCTAGAGACCCAGTACTTC. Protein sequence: CASSKGGGGLETQYF.

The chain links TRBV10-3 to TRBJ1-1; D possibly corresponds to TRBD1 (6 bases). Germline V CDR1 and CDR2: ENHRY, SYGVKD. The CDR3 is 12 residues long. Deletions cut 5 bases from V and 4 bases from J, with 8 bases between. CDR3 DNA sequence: TGTGCCATCAGTCCAGGGGCCACTGAAGCTTTCTTT. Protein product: CAISPGATEAFF.

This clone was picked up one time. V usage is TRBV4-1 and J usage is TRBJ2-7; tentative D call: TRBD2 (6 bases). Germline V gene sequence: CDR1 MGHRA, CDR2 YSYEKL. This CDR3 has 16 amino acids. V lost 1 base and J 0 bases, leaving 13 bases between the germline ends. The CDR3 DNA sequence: TGCGCCAGCAGCCAAGCGTTCGGGAGCGACTCCTACGAGCAGTACTTC. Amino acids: CASSQAFGSDSYEQYF.

The CDR3 here is CASRTPGLEQYF. CDR3 in DNA: TGTGCCAGCAGAACCCCTGGACTCGAGCAGTACTTC. V gene TRBV28 combines with J gene TRBJ2-7, with D possibly matching TRBD2 (5 bases). This CDR3 spans 12 amino acids. With 6 bases removed from V and 6 bases from J, the gap between germline ends came to 12 bases. The germline gives CDR1 MDHEN, CDR2 SYDVKM.

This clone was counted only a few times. The CDR3: CASRRQPEEEQYF. Here the CDR3 DNA reads TGTGCCAGCAGAAGACAGCCGGAGGAGGAGCAGTACTTC. The chain couples TRBV6-5 to TRBJ2-7, with D possibly being TRBD1 or TRBD2 (5 bases each). The CDR3 runs to 13 residues. CDR1 is MNHEY and CDR2 is SVGAGI in the germline V gene. V dropped 6 bases and J dropped 7 bases, with 16 bases sitting between them.

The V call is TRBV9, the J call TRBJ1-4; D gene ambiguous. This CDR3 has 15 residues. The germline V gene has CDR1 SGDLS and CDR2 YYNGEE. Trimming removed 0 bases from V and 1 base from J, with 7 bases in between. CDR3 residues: CASSVAGRTNEKLFF. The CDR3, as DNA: TGTGCCAGCAGCGTAGCTGGGAGAACTAATGAAAAACTGTTTTTT.

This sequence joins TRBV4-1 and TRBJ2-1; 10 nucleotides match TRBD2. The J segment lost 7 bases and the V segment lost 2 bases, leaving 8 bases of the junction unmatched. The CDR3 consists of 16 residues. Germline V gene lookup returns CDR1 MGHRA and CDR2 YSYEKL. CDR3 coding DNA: TGCGCCAGCAGCCAACCCCTAGCGGGAGTTGGTAATGAGCAGTTCTTC. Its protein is CASSQPLAGVGNEQFF.

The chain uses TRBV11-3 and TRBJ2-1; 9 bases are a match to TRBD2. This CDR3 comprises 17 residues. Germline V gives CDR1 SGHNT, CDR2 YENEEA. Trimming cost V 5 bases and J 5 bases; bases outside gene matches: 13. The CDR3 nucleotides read TGTGCCAGCAGCCCACACCCTTGGACTAGCGCCGACAATGAGCAGTTCTTC. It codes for CASSPHPWTSADNEQFF.

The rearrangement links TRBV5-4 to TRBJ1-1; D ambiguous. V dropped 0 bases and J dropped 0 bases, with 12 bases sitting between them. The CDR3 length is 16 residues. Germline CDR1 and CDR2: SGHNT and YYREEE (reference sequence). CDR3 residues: CASSLALGVMNTEAFF. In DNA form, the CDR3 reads TGTGCCAGCAGCTTGGCTCTCGGAGTCATGAACACTGAAGCTTTCTTT.

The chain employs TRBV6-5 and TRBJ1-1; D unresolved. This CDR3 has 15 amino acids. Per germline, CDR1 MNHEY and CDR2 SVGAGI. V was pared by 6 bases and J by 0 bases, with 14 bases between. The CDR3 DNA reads TGTGCCAGCAGATTTTCGACAAGAATGAACACTGAAGCTTTCTTT. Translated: CASRFSTRMNTEAFF.